Listed below are T cell receptor beta chains from one sample, sequenced in a study of cytomegalovirus exposure and HLA in healthy donors. Some clones are missing from TCRdb's copy, which holds only in-frame ones; the method was immunoSEQ multiplex PCR. Of 100,000 or so clones in the sample, around three quarters are singletons; the top ten hold 2.7%. The sequencing input was PBMCs. These receptor sequences come from a female donor in good health and CMV-seronegative. Both conserved end residues are part of each CDR3. The order of the fields is V gene, D gene, J gene, clone size, CDR3 protein, CDR3 DNA. The D gene is left open where the match is weak. Size values are once, few and many counts, or a class for expanded clones, and some rows have none.

>TRBV6-6|TRBD1|TRBJ2-7|few
CASSSPRTGLYEQYF
TGTGCCAGCAGTTCGCCTAGGACAGGGCTCTACGAGCAGTACTTC
>TRBV27|TRBD2|TRBJ2-1|.
CASSPNPPSRGGRNEQFF
TGTGCCAGCAGCCCAAATCCCCCTTCGCGGGGGGGGCGGAATGAGCAGTTCTTC
>TRBV27|.|TRBJ1-1|.
CASSFEGMNTEAFF
TGTGCCAGCAGTTTCGAGGGCATGAACACTGAAGCTTTCTTT
>TRBV10-2|.|TRBJ1-2|.
CASSERPGDGYTF
TGCGCCAGCAGTGAGAGGCCAGGGGATGGCTACACCTTC
>TRBV9|TRBD2|TRBJ2-1|.
CASSVVSGGAMGHNEQFF
TGTGCCAGCAGCGTAGTGAGCGGGGGGGCCATGGGTCACAATGAGCAGTTCTTC
>TRBV25-1|.|TRBJ1-1|.
CATISPGILNTEAFF
TGTGCCACCATTTCGCCGGGGATTTTGAACACTGAAGCTTTCTTT
>TRBV7-3|.|TRBJ2-3|.
CASSQAGADTQYF
TGTGCCAGCAGCCAGGCCGGGGCAGATACGCAGTATTTT
>TRBV10-3|.|TRBJ1-6|.
CAISTGPPDNSPLHF
TGTGCCATCAGTACAGGGCCTCCGGATAATTCACCCCTCCACTTT
>TRBV7-2|.|TRBJ2-5|.
CASSSLDQETQYF
TGTGCCAGCAGCTCACTAGACCAAGAGACCCAGTACTTC
>TRBV30|TRBD1|TRBJ1-2|.
CAWRKQGAVNYGYTF
TGTGCCTGGAGGAAACAGGGGGCGGTGAACTATGGCTACACCTTC
>TRBV7-9|TRBD2|TRBJ2-5|.
CASSLLAGGIQETQYF
TGTGCCAGCAGCTTACTAGCGGGGGGGATCCAAGAGACCCAGTACTTC
>TRBV6-1|.|TRBJ2-5|.
CASRTRIRGQETQYF
TGTGCCAGCAGAACCAGGATCAGGGGTCAAGAGACCCAGTACTTC
>TRBV11-2|.|TRBJ1-1|.
CASSTPGLSEAFF
TGTGCCAGCAGCACCCCGGGACTCTCTGAAGCTTTCTTT
>TRBV5-1|TRBD1|TRBJ1-2|.
CASSPDRVGGYTF
TGCGCCAGCAGCCCGGACAGGGTTGGTGGCTACACCTTC
>TRBV5-4|.|TRBJ2-2|.
CASSFPGHMNTGELFF
TGTGCCAGCAGCTTTCCGGGACATATGAACACCGGGGAGCTGTTTTTT
>TRBV4-1|.|TRBJ2-1|.
CASSQDPGVTYNEQFF
TGCGCCAGCAGCCAAGATCCAGGGGTTACCTACAATGAGCAGTTCTTC
>TRBV6-5|.|TRBJ2-2|.
CASSYSTGNTGELFF
TGTGCCAGCAGTTACTCGACAGGGAACACCGGGGAGCTGTTTTTT
>TRBV18|TRBD2|TRBJ2-2|.
CASSFLSGELNTGELFF
TGTGCCAGCTCATTCCTTAGCGGGGAGTTGAACACCGGGGAGCTGTTTTTT
>TRBV4-3|.|TRBJ2-5|.
CASSQDSSETQYF
TGCGCCAGCAGCCAAGATTCCTCCGAGACCCAGTACTTC
>TRBV7-9|TRBD2|TRBJ2-3|.
CASSQGGGRTDTQYF
TGTGCCAGCAGCCAGGGCGGGGGGAGAACAGATACGCAGTATTTT
>TRBV30|TRBD2|TRBJ2-5|.
CAWSPHAGGQETQYF
TGTGCCTGGAGTCCGCACGCGGGGGGGCAAGAGACCCAGTACTTC
>TRBV30|.|TRBJ1-6|.
CATGTGPGSPLHF
TGTGCCACTGGAACAGGGCCAGGCTCACCCCTCCACTTT
>TRBV19|TRBD2|TRBJ2-1|.
CASSREDGGDEQFF
TGTGCCAGTAGTAGAGAGGATGGGGGGGATGAGCAGTTCTTC
>TRBV30|TRBD2|TRBJ2-3|.
CAWSTSGGAAYTQYF
TGTGCCTGGAGTACTAGCGGGGGGGCCGCATATACGCAGTATTTT
>TRBV25-1|.|TRBJ1-1|.
CATRGAGDTEAFF
TGTGCCACCCGGGGAGCCGGGGACACTGAAGCTTTCTTT
>TRBV5-4|.|TRBJ1-2|.
CASSPRQQYGYTF
TGTGCCAGCAGCCCCAGGCAACAGTATGGCTACACCTTC
>TRBV10-2|.|TRBJ2-3|few
CASKHTDTQYF
TGCGCCAGTAAACACACAGATACGCAGTATTTT
>TRBV30|.|TRBJ1-2|.
CAWDMDGGYGYTF
TGTGCCTGGGACATGGACGGGGGTTATGGCTACACCTTC
>TRBV7-6|.|TRBJ1-1|.
CASSLAGGGNTEAFF
TGTGCCAGCAGCTTAGCCGGGGGGGGGAACACTGAAGCTTTCTTT
>TRBV9|TRBD1|TRBJ2-7|.
CASSVRDRGAYEQYF
TGTGCCAGCAGCGTCCGGGACAGGGGGGCCTACGAGCAGTACTTC
>TRBV14|.|TRBJ1-6|.
CASSQGHSPLHF
TGTGCCAGCAGCCAGGGGCATTCACCCCTCCACTTT
>TRBV5-5|.|TRBJ1-4|.
CASSRTPQGASSTNEKLFF
TGTGCCAGCAGCAGGACCCCACAGGGTGCCTCCTCAACTAATGAAAAACTGTTTTTT
>TRBV7-9|TRBD1|TRBJ1-1|.
CSSRSGQGGAFF
TGTTCCAGCAGGTCGGGACAGGGGGGAGCTTTCTTT
>TRBV5-6|.|TRBJ2-2|.
CASSPVQGITGELFF
TGTGCCAGCAGCCCCGTGCAGGGGATTACCGGGGAGCTGTTTTTT
>TRBV5-5|TRBD1|TRBJ2-1|.
CASSLEGQGNEQFF
TGTGCCAGCAGCTTAGAGGGACAGGGCAATGAGCAGTTCTTC
>TRBV4-3|.|TRBJ1-1|.
CASSHNRDTEAFF
TGCGCCAGCAGCCATAACAGGGACACTGAAGCTTTCTTT
>TRBV9|TRBD2|TRBJ2-5|.
CASSVAGGPGETQYF
TGTGCCAGCAGCGTAGCGGGGGGGCCTGGGGAGACCCAGTACTTC
>TRBV6-1|.|TRBJ1-3|.
CASSEYRVGGNTIYF
TGTGCCAGCAGTGAATACAGGGTCGGTGGAAACACCATATATTTT
>TRBV9|TRBD1|TRBJ1-2|.
CASSVERTGTGAYGYTF
TGTGCCAGCAGCGTCGAACGTACCGGGACAGGGGCCTATGGCTACACCTTC
>TRBV5-6|.|TRBJ1-1|few
CASSLVGTLNTEAFF
TGTGCCAGCAGCTTGGTGGGGACTTTGAACACTGAAGCTTTCTTT
>TRBV27|TRBD1|TRBJ1-1|.
CASSSWTGEGDTEAFF
TGTGCCAGCAGTTCCTGGACAGGGGAAGGCGACACTGAAGCTTTCTTT
>TRBV7-3|TRBD2|TRBJ2-1|.
CASSFSGGANNEQFF
TGTGCCAGCAGCTTTAGCGGGGGGGCCAACAATGAGCAGTTCTTC
>TRBV2|.|TRBJ2-7|.
CASSSGVGQYF
TGTGCCAGCAGCTCAGGGGTGGGGCAGTACTTC
>TRBV18|.|TRBJ2-7|.
CASSPNQGLEYEQYF
TGTGCCAGCTCACCAAACCAGGGGTTGGAGTACGAGCAGTACTTC
>TRBV4-2|TRBD1|TRBJ1-5|.
CASSQAWDRQPNQPQHF
TGTGCCAGCAGCCAAGCATGGGACAGGCAACCCAATCAGCCCCAGCATTTT
>TRBV5-6|.|TRBJ1-1|.
CASSLGANYRDLSDTEAFF
TGTGCCAGCAGCTTGGGGGCTAATTACAGGGATCTCTCGGACACTGAAGCTTTCTTT
>TRBV5-1|.|TRBJ1-1|few
CASSDAGRAEAFF
TGCGCCAGCAGCGACGCAGGGAGGGCTGAAGCTTTCTTT
>TRBV5-4|.|TRBJ1-1|few
CASSPDFGRGNTEAFF
TGTGCCAGCAGCCCCGACTTTGGGAGGGGGAACACTGAAGCTTTCTTT